The sequence of this T cell receptor (beta chain) was determined in a study of OX40 agonist ivuxolimab in advanced cancers. At the level of the whole study: Ivuxolimab was a fully human IgG2 agonistic monoclonal antibody targeting the costimulatory receptor OX40 (CD134). Intravenous ivuxolimab was administered to patients every 2 weeks at six dose levels: 0.01, 0.1, 0.3, 1.5, 3 and 10 mg/kg. Of the 50 to 55 patients in dose escalation, 19 had hepatocellular carcinoma, some 15 had melanoma, 9 had renal cell carcinoma and 9 had head and neck cancer. A male proportion of 75% to 85% and a mean age of about 60 years, ranging from 23 to 79, were recorded for the dose-escalation cohort. Prior anti-PD-1, anti-PD-L1 or anti-CTLA-4 therapy was permitted, and checkpoint inhibitors had been received by about 44% of dose-escalation patients. Partial responses were achieved by three dose-escalation patients, of whom one had hepatocellular carcinoma and two had cutaneous melanoma. Peripheral TCRbeta sequencing was intended to test whether TCR sequence diversity was altered and clonal T-cell expansion was caused by ivuxolimab. The paper reports the monotherapy dose-escalation portion (N of about 50 patients) of the phase I ivuxolimab trial. Study-wide findings and limitations: Low levels of normalized T-cell clonal expansion were also shown by some nonresponding patients. In the 0.1-3.0 mg/kg groups, partial responders were among the patients with the lowest normalized peripheral clonal expansion, particularly in CD8+ T cells. Clonal expansion of both CD4+ and CD8+ blood T cells was observed from baseline to week 6 at doses 0.1 to 3.0 mg/kg. On average, CD8+ T cells showed more expanded clones than CD4+ T cells after ivuxolimab. The antigen specificity of the peripheral T cells that underwent clonal expansion was not determined.

As regards this clone: What antigen it recognizes has not been identified. No much larger clonotype is one base removed from it; base qualities were not supplied.

Per the germline V gene, SGHAT is the CDR1 and FQNNGV is the CDR2. Its CDR3 holds 20 amino acids, cysteine through phenylalanine. The kept DNA is CDR3 alone, 60 bases in frame from the first base. V and J are truncated by 0 bases and 4 bases respectively, leaving an intervening sequence of 27 bases. The trial excluded patients who had a history of autoimmune disease or who were on systemic immunosuppression. Peripheral blood for TCR sequencing was collected from all dose cohorts at baseline, on cycle 4 day 1, and on cycle 7 day 1. Samples were obtained from an open-label, multicenter, first-in-human phase I dose-escalation trial of ivuxolimab. The trial enrolled adults with locally advanced or metastatic head and neck squamous cell, hepatocellular, melanoma or renal cell carcinoma. Before TCR sequencing, CD4+ T cells and CD8+ T cells were sorted from peripheral blood as separate populations. Genomic DNA was extracted from sorted cells for sequencing of the TCRbeta CDR3 region. The immunoSEQ Assay was used for sequencing of TCRbeta CDR3 regions. Sourced from immuneACCESS, this table was stored by TCRdb with only in-frame sequences that have V and J called. A share of the clones is absent; for the studies checked, an unresolved V gene accounts for under half, and the remainder has no known explanation. Within this sample are about 45,000 clones, with approximately 80% of them counted one time only. 15% of the sample is in the top ten clones.

The chain couples TRBV11-2 to TRBJ2-5; TRBD1 might be the D gene, on 6 matching bases. The sequencing used CD4+ or CD8+ T cells sorted from blood, collected in a trial of the OX40 agonist ivuxolimab. The clonotype originates from an adult with an advanced solid tumor such as melanoma, head and neck, liver or kidney cancer. The CDR3 loop reads CASSLDLFYRGQRRGETQYF. The nucleotide sequence reads as follows: TGTGCCAGCAGCTTAGATCTTTTTTATCGTGGACAGCGAAGGGGAGAGACCCAGTACTTC.